These 30 T cell receptor beta chains were all obtained from the same sample, sequenced in a study of cytomegalovirus exposure and HLA in healthy donors. Vbeta (60) and Jbeta (13) primers were used in the PCR. Only in-frame clones appear in the TCRdb table, and some are missing; sequencing was by immunoSEQ multiplex PCR. The sample lists roughly 97,000 clones, roughly 73% seen once, with about 3.5% in the top ten. Sequenced input: PBMCs. These receptors all come from a man in his forties in good health and CMV-seronegative.

In this sample, this clone turned up many times. The chain is built from TRBV7-8 and TRBJ2-7; no firm D call. Germline CDR1 and CDR2: SGHVS and FQNEAQ. The CDR3 extends over 15 amino acids. V shed 4 bases and J shed 5 bases, with 18 bases lying between them. In DNA, the CDR3 is TGTGCCAGCAGCTCGGAGCCGACCCGGCGCCACGAGCAGTACTTC. Translation gives CASSSEPTRRHEQYF. Using reference TRBV7-8 and TRBJ2-7 for the parts outside the CDR3, the full variable domain is GAGVSQSPRYKVAKRGQDVALRCDPISGHVSLFWYQQALGQGPEFLTYFQNEAQLDKSGLPSDRFFAERPEGSVSTLKIQRTQQEDSAVYLCASSSEPTRRHEQYFGPGTRLTVT.

The chain employs TRBV27 and TRBJ2-3; 10 bases match TRBD2. The CDR3 has 15 residues. V shed 6 bases, J shed 7 bases, and the junction held 10 bases outside the gene matches. Germline lookup yields CDR1 MNHEY and CDR2 SMNVEV (reference sequence). The CDR3 DNA follows: TGTGCCAGCAGGAAATTGGGACTAGCGATAAATACGCAGTATTTT. Protein sequence: CASRKLGLAINTQYF.

The genes are TRBV6-9 and TRBJ2-6; 7 nucleotides agree with TRBD1. V was clipped by 10 bases and J by 0 bases; unmatched bases: 9. The germline V gene encodes CDR1 MNHGY and CDR2 SVAAGI. The CDR3 covers 16 residues. The CDR3 sequence is CAIPRTGFSGANVLTF. DNA for the CDR3: TGTGCCATCCCGAGGACAGGTTTCTCTGGGGCCAACGTCCTGACTTTC.

The V and J genes are TRBV5-1 and TRBJ2-7; 9 bases map to TRBD1. The V and J ends lost 1 base and 7 bases, in that order; junction bases with no gene match: 9. This CDR3 is 15 amino acids long. CDR1 SGHRS and CDR2 YFSETQ come from the germline V gene. The CDR3 loop reads CASSLPPGQGREQYF. CDR3 nucleotide sequence: TGCGCCAGCAGCTTGCCACCGGGACAGGGTCGAGAGCAGTACTTC.

This sequence joins TRBV20-1 and TRBJ2-1, with a possible D match to TRBD2 (5 bases). The CDR3 contains 11 residues. Trimming removed 5 bases at V and 8 bases at J, with 10 bases between. Germline V CDR1 and CDR2: DFQATT, SNEGSKA (reference sequence). CDR3 protein: CSAQRVDEQFF. In nucleotides, the CDR3 is TGCAGTGCTCAGAGGGTCGATGAGCAGTTCTTC.

The V and J genes are TRBV2 and TRBJ2-5, with D hard to call. V dropped 7 bases and J dropped 5 bases, with 8 bases sitting between them. This CDR3 spans 11 amino acids. Germline loops: CDR1 SNHLY, CDR2 FYNNEI. DNA for the CDR3: TGTGCCAGCATGTTGGAGGAGACCCAGTACTTC. Translated, it gives CASMLEETQYF.

CDR3 coding DNA: TGTGCCAGCAGTCTACAGGACAGAAACATTCAGTACTTC. It codes for CASSLQDRNIQYF. V gene TRBV28 combines with J gene TRBJ2-4; possibly TRBD1 for D (6 bases). Trimming left V 5 bases short and J 6 bases short, with 11 bases between. The CDR3 runs 13 residues. Germline V gene data show CDR1 as MDHEN and CDR2 as SYDVKM.

The rearrangement links TRBV5-1 to TRBJ2-3; D might be TRBD2 (6 bases). From germline, CDR1 is SGHRS and CDR2 YFSETQ. This CDR3 region has 14 residues. V was pared by 6 bases and J by 4 bases, with 15 bases between. The CDR3 protein is CASTLLALPDTQYF. In DNA form, the CDR3 reads TGCGCCAGCACCCTACTAGCCCTCCCAGATACGCAGTATTTT.

The V gene is TRBV5-4, the J gene TRBJ1-1, with D perhaps TRBD1 (6 bases). The germline V gene has CDR1 SGHNT and CDR2 YYREEE (reference sequence). This CDR3 has 14 amino acids. Trimming left V 4 bases short and J 5 bases short, with 15 bases between. This CDR3 is CASSTIQGPTEAFF. For the CDR3, the DNA is TGTGCCAGCAGCACGATACAGGGCCCTACTGAAGCTTTCTTT.

The rearrangement links TRBV5-1 to TRBJ2-6; D perhaps matches TRBD2 (6 bases). There are 15 residues in the CDR3. CDR1 and CDR2 (germline): SGHRS, YFSETQ. Trimming took 4 bases from V and 4 from J, leaving 12 bases between them. CDR3 amino acids: CASSPTSSGANVLTF. CDR3 nucleotides: TGCGCCAGCAGCCCAACTAGCTCCGGGGCCAACGTCCTGACTTTC. Full variable domain (missing parts from reference TRBV5-1 and TRBJ2-6): KAGVTQTPRYLIKTRGQQVTLSCSPISGHRSVSWYQQTPGQGLQFLFEYFSETQRNKGNFPGRFSGRQFSNSRSEMNVSTLELGDSALYLCASSPTSSGANVLTFGAGSRLTVL.

V is TRBV7-8 and J is TRBJ2-1; D remains ambiguous. CDR3 size: 15 residues. Germline CDR1 is SGHVS and CDR2 is FQNEAQ. V lost 2 bases to trimming and J lost 4 bases, with 12 bases between them. This CDR3 reads CASSLMGEIYNEQFF. CDR3 in DNA: TGTGCCAGCAGCTTAATGGGCGAAATTTACAATGAGCAGTTCTTC.

The chain couples TRBV5-4 to TRBJ2-7; the match to TRBD1 covers 9 bases. Germline CDR1 is SGHNT and CDR2 is YYREEE (reference sequence). The V and J ends lost 2 bases and 1 base, in that order; junction bases with no gene match: 4. The CDR3 totals 15 residues. The CDR3 protein is CASSLPGQGSYEQYF. CDR3 nucleotide sequence: TGTGCCAGCAGCTTACCGGGACAGGGTTCCTACGAGCAGTACTTC.

This clone was seen once. The chain employs TRBV7-8 and TRBJ2-3; perhaps TRBD2 as D (7 bases). Looked up from germline, CDR1 is SGHVS and CDR2 is FQNEAQ. Trimming cost V 5 bases and J 0 bases, with 15 bases left between them. This CDR3 is 16 amino acids long. The CDR3 spells CASSTSRGGSTDTQYF. For the CDR3, the DNA is TGTGCCAGCAGCACCTCGAGGGGGGGGAGCACAGATACGCAGTATTTT.

This chain joins TRBV29-1 and TRBJ2-3, with D maybe TRBD2 (7 bases). The V end was cut by 4 bases, the J end by 4 bases, with 15 bases between. The length of the CDR3 is 14 residues. Germline V CDR1 and CDR2: SQVTM, ANQGSEA. The DNA of the CDR3 is TGCAGCGTTGCCCGACGGGGGGCGGCAGATACGCAGTATTTT. Translated, it gives CSVARRGAADTQYF.

This chain joins TRBV4-1 and TRBJ2-1; the match to TRBD2 covers 7 bases. V shed 0 bases, J shed 3 bases, and the junction held 5 bases outside the gene matches. The germline V gene encodes CDR1 MGHRA and CDR2 YSYEKL. The CDR3 is 16 residues long. CDR3: CASSQEGLADYNEQFF. CDR3 DNA sequence: TGCGCCAGCAGCCAAGAAGGGCTAGCGGACTACAATGAGCAGTTCTTC.

The rearrangement links TRBV6-1 to TRBJ2-7; D unresolved. CDR3 length: 12 residues. V gave up 7 bases and J gave up 2 bases, with 9 bases separating them. CDR1 is MNHNS and CDR2 is SASEGT in the germline V gene. The CDR3 region is CASTLLTYEQYF. The CDR3 region has the DNA TGTGCCAGCACCCTATTGACCTACGAGCAGTACTTC.

The chain carries TRBV6-6 and TRBJ2-3; TRBD2 agrees at 13 bases. CDR3 length equals 16 residues. Germline CDR1 reads MNHNY; CDR2 reads SVGAGI (reference sequence). After removal of 4 bases from V and 0 bases from J, the junction contained 1 base not matched to a gene. The CDR3 DNA reads as TGTGCCAGCAGTTGGGGACTAGCGGGGAGCACAGATACGCAGTATTTT. The encoded protein is CASSWGLAGSTDTQYF.

The V call is TRBV6-1, the J call TRBJ2-5, with a weak D call TRBD2 (6 bases). The CDR3 runs to 15 residues. V lost 3 bases and J lost 3, with 14 bases in between. Germline CDR1 reads MNHNS; CDR2 reads SASEGT. CDR3 sequence: CASSDWGGGKETQYF. The CDR3 DNA follows: TGTGCCAGCAGTGATTGGGGAGGAGGGAAAGAGACCCAGTACTTC.

The CDR3 region has the DNA TGTGCTAGTGGTTTGGTACCAGGGGTCGGACGGAACGAGCAGTACTTC. Its translation is CASGLVPGVGRNEQYF. The V gene is TRBV12-5, the J gene TRBJ2-7, with TRBD1 as a possible D gene (6 bases). The CDR3 loop spans 16 amino acids. V dropped 0 bases and J dropped 5 bases, with 17 bases sitting between them. Germline values: CDR1 LGHNT, CDR2 FRNRAP.

The J gene is TRBJ2-7, the V gene TRBV5-4; possibly TRBD1 for D (6 bases). The CDR3 has 16 amino acids. Germline CDR1 SGHNT, CDR2 YYREEE (reference sequence). V dropped 7 bases and J dropped 3 bases, with 23 bases sitting between them. CDR3 amino acids: CASQENLQGRVYEQYF. The CDR3 DNA follows: TGTGCCAGCCAAGAAAACCTCCAGGGGCGCGTCTACGAGCAGTACTTC.

The chain uses TRBV5-1 and TRBJ2-2, with unresolved D. Trimming cost V 0 bases and J 5 bases, with 5 bases left between them. Germline V gene lookup returns CDR1 SGHRS and CDR2 YFSETQ. The CDR3 is 13 amino acids. The CDR3 region has the DNA TGCGCCAGCAGCTTGGTGTCGACCGGGGAGCTGTTTTTT. Translating it yields CASSLVSTGELFF.

This clone was detected once. The J gene is TRBJ2-5, the V gene TRBV27, with a weak D call TRBD2 (6 bases). This CDR3 spans 17 amino acids. V lost 4 bases, J lost 3 bases, and 21 bases lay in between. CDR1 and CDR2 from the germline V gene are MNHEY and SMNVEV (reference sequence). In DNA form, the CDR3 reads TGTGCCAGCAGTTCGACCAGTTCAGGGACTGGGAAAGAGACCCAGTACTTC. Protein: CASSSTSSGTGKETQYF.

The chain couples TRBV6-6 to TRBJ2-1, with D hard to call. CDR1 is MNHNY and CDR2 is SVGAGI in the germline V gene (reference sequence). V lost 5 bases to trimming and J lost 6 bases, with 8 bases between them. CDR3 length: 12 amino acids. The CDR3 is CASSHRVNEQFF. CDR3 in DNA: TGTGCCAGCAGTCATCGCGTCAATGAGCAGTTCTTC.

In DNA, the CDR3 is TGTGCCAGCAGCTTAGTAGCTAGCGGGGGAACAGATACGCAGTATTTT. Residues: CASSLVASGGTDTQYF. The chain carries TRBV7-2 and TRBJ2-3, with 10 bases aligning to TRBD2. The germline gives CDR1 SGHTA, CDR2 FQGNSA. This CDR3 has 16 amino acids. The junction had 4 bases not matched to a gene; V was cut back by 1 base and J by 3 bases.

The chain couples TRBV7-8 to TRBJ1-5; D gene uncertain. Germline V gives CDR1 SGHVS, CDR2 FQNEAQ. Trimming removed 1 base from V and 3 bases from J, with 10 bases in between. The CDR3 runs to 15 residues. The CDR3 spells CASSLVWEINQPQHF. For the CDR3, the DNA is TGTGCCAGCAGCTTAGTATGGGAGATCAATCAGCCCCAGCATTTT.

This chain connects TRBV4-2 to TRBJ2-1; 10 bases are shared with TRBD1. Trimming took 1 base from V and 8 from J; bases not matched to a gene: 8. The CDR3 is 16 residues long. CDR1 is LGHNA and CDR2 is YNFKEQ in the germline V gene. The DNA of the CDR3 is TGTGCCAGCAGCCAAGGTTCAGGACAGGGGGTCGATGAGCAGTTCTTC. Amino acids: CASSQGSGQGVDEQFF.

The CDR3 loop is CASSPEGVMNTEAFF. In nucleotides, the CDR3 is TGTGCCAGCAGCCCTGAGGGGGTCATGAACACTGAAGCTTTCTTT. The chain recombines TRBV7-2 with TRBJ1-1, with D perhaps matching TRBD1 (6 bases). Germline V lookup: CDR1 SGHTA, CDR2 FQGNSA. The CDR3 loop spans 15 amino acids. Trimming removed 5 bases at V and 0 bases at J, with 13 bases between.

CDR3 in amino acids: CASSFIGGPQHF. DNA for the CDR3: TGTGCCAGCAGCTTTATCGGGGGACCCCAGCATTTT. J is TRBJ1-5 and V is TRBV5-8; maybe TRBD1 (5 bases). V was pared by 2 bases and J by 10 bases, with 10 bases between. The CDR3 contains 12 residues. CDR1 SGHTS and CDR2 YDEGEE come from the germline V gene.

V and J are TRBV11-1 and TRBJ1-1; D is possibly TRBD1 (5 bases). The CDR3 covers 12 residues. Trimming took off 3 bases at V and 8 bases at J, with 10 bases between the two ends. Germline V gene sequence: CDR1 SGHAT, CDR2 FQDESV (reference sequence). The CDR3 DNA sequence: TGTGCCAGCAGCTTTGGGGGGACCGAAGCTTTCTTT. Its protein is CASSFGGTEAFF.

This sequence joins TRBV25-1 and TRBJ1-1; tentative D call: TRBD1 (5 bases). The CDR3 runs 16 residues. Germline values: CDR1 MGHDK, CDR2 SYGVNS. Trimming removed 5 bases from V and 3 bases from J, with 19 bases in between. The CDR3 here is CASSLGYFGGDTEAFF. Here the CDR3 DNA reads TGTGCCAGCAGTTTAGGCTACTTCGGGGGGGACACTGAAGCTTTCTTT.